Reported below is one T cell receptor beta chain. Antigen: not known. This record belongs to a study of identical twins. Study outcomes and limitations: Excess low generation probability was seen in twin-shared out-of-frame alpha sequences.

CDR1 and CDR2 (germline): MNHEY, SVGAGI. This CDR3 is 16 amino acids long. Between the trimmed V and J ends, which lost 2 bases and 7 bases, there was a span of 20 bases. TCRdb itself ran the 5' RACE reads through MiXCR, one entry per CDR3 protein. The sample has approximately 700,000 distinct CDR3 sequences, about 18% seen once; the top ten hold roughly 14%. These data are also associated with another study on T cells expressing NK-cell markers.

The sequence was collected from a woman between 18 and 30 years old in good health. The rearrangement joins TRBV6-5 to TRBJ1-2; unclear D gene. What was sequenced was PBMCs. CDR3 DNA: TGTGCCAGCAGTTACACATTCGCAGACGGGCTCAGTGGCTACACCTTC. Amino acid sequence: CASSYTFADGLSGYTF.